Below, 20 T cell receptor beta chains from the same sample are listed, as sequenced in a study of T cell repertoires in cytomegalovirus infection. One entry per CDR3 protein results from TCRdb running MiXCR on the reads. Counted here are 600,000 to 700,000 distinct CDR3 sequences, about 33% occurring once; the ten biggest clones make up around a sixth. No cognate antigen is known for these TCRs. The specimen was cultured PBMCs, collected from culture after CMV antigen stimulation. The receptors come from a human donor in good health (CMV status not recorded). Some clones in this sample may be carry-over from other donors' samples.

This chain uses TRBV10-3 with TRBJ2-3, with 8 bases that match TRBD1. The V gene end was trimmed by 2 bases and the J gene end by 3 bases; junction bases not matched to a gene: 16. Germline CDR1 reads ENHRY; CDR2 reads SYGVKD. This CDR3 has 19 amino acids. The CDR3: CAISEPSYLPGGLTDTQYF. In DNA, the CDR3 is TGTGCCATCAGTGAGCCTAGCTACCTACCAGGGGGCTTAACAGATACGCAGTATTTT.

In this sample, this clonotype turned up a few times. The chain carries TRBV12-3 or TRBV12-4 and TRBJ1-4, with D possibly matching TRBD1 (6 bases). Trimming took 5 bases from V and 7 from J, leaving 17 bases between them. The CDR3 is 15 residues long. The CDR3 coding sequence is TGTGCCAGCAGTCCCCGGGGGGCGAGGGGTGAAAAACTGTTTTTT. Its translation is CASSPRGARGEKLFF.

This clonotype was seen repeatedly, ten times or more. This chain joins TRBV7-2 and TRBJ2-7, with D perhaps matching TRBD2 (5 bases). The length of the CDR3 is 14 residues. Germline loops: CDR1 SGHTA, CDR2 FQGNSA. The V gene lost 1 base and the J gene lost 3 bases, with 10 bases spanning the gap. The CDR3 region is CASSLVPGNYEQYF. In DNA form, the CDR3 reads TGTGCCAGCAGCTTAGTCCCGGGAAACTACGAGCAGTACTTC.

The count of this clonotype is one. The chain carries TRBV19 and TRBJ1-2; a possible D gene is TRBD1 (6 bases). Germline CDR1 LNHDA, CDR2 SQIVND (reference sequence). This CDR3 has 15 residues. Between the trimmed V and J ends, which lost 5 bases and 3 bases, there was a span of 16 bases. This chain's CDR3 is CASSPNGQIYYGYTF. The CDR3, as DNA: TGTGCCAGTAGTCCGAACGGACAGATTTACTATGGCTACACCTTC.

This clonotype was picked up many times. The chain recombines TRBV7-9 with TRBJ2-3; D call uncertain. Germline CDR1 reads SEHNR; CDR2 reads FQNEAQ (reference sequence). This CDR3 comprises 15 residues. Trimming took off 1 base at V and 2 bases at J, with 10 bases between the two ends. The CDR3 coding sequence is TGTGCCAGCAGCTTAGAGGCGGCGGACACAGATACGCAGTATTTT. Residues: CASSLEAADTDTQYF.

This clonotype was picked up a small number of times. This chain connects TRBV3-1 to TRBJ2-3; 9 nucleotides line up with TRBD2. Germline CDR1 LGHDT, CDR2 YNNKEL (reference sequence). V dropped 4 bases and J dropped 3; count of bases not matched to a gene: 8. The CDR3 sequence is 16 residues long. CDR3 loop: CASSLTAGGGTDTQYF. CDR3 bases: TGTGCCAGCAGCCTGACAGCGGGGGGTGGGACAGATACGCAGTATTTT.

This chain uses TRBV5-1 with TRBJ1-1, with 7 positions matching TRBD1. V dropped 0 bases and J dropped 5; count of bases not matched to a gene: 7. The CDR3 covers 15 residues. Germline V lookup: CDR1 SGHRS, CDR2 YFSETQ. Here the CDR3 reads CASSLGQGGTTEAFF. The CDR3 region has the DNA TGCGCCAGCAGCTTGGGGCAGGGGGGGACTACTGAAGCTTTCTTT.

As DNA, the CDR3 is TGCAGCGTACAGGGGTTCACTGAAGCTTTCTTT. It yields the protein CSVQGFTEAFF. The rearrangement uses TRBV29-1 and TRBJ1-1; 7 bases align to TRBD1. The CDR3 loop spans 11 amino acids. The germline V gene encodes CDR1 SQVTM and CDR2 ANQGSEA. V trimming: 6 bases; J trimming: 4 bases; junction bases outside the gene matches: 2.

The table lists this clonotype with a few counts. The gene calls are TRBV9 and TRBJ1-2, with 11 bases identical to TRBD1. The V and J ends lost 6 bases and 5 bases, in that order; junction bases with no gene match: 9. CDR3 length equals 15 residues. CDR1 is SGDLS, CDR2 YYNGEE, per germline. CDR3 protein: CASTVRGDRGYGYTF. CDR3 nucleotide sequence: TGTGCCAGCACCGTTCGGGGGGACAGGGGGTATGGCTACACCTTC.

This clonotype was seen a handful of times. This rearrangement joins TRBV6-5 to TRBJ2-3; no definite D call. V was pared by 7 bases and J by 1 base, with 9 bases between. CDR3 length equals 13 residues. Germline values: CDR1 MNHEY, CDR2 SVGAGI. This CDR3 reads CASTRGGTDTQYF. The CDR3, as DNA: TGTGCCAGCACGAGAGGAGGCACAGATACGCAGTATTTT.

The chain recombines TRBV18 with TRBJ2-5; no clear D gene. Germline CDR1 is KGHSH and CDR2 is LQKENI. V lost 2 bases and J lost 2, with 12 bases in between. The CDR3 covers 15 residues. CDR3 in amino acids: CASSPVGTSQETQYF. In nucleotides, the CDR3 is TGTGCCAGCTCACCAGTGGGAACCAGTCAAGAGACCCAGTACTTC.

The table lists this clonotype with many counts. V usage is TRBV7-2 and J usage is TRBJ2-2; no firm D call. Per germline, CDR1 SGHTA and CDR2 FQGNSA. This CDR3 contains 15 residues. Trimming removed 3 bases at V and 4 bases at J, with 12 bases between. CDR3 in DNA: TGTGCCAGCAGCTTCGGGTGGGGTAGCACCGGGGAGCTGTTTTTT. It translates to CASSFGWGSTGELFF.

Written as DNA, the CDR3 is TGTGCCAGCAGTTTCTCGGACAGGGAAAAACTGTTTTTT. Protein sequence: CASSFSDREKLFF. V usage is TRBV12-3 or TRBV12-4 and J usage is TRBJ1-4; 7 bases align to TRBD1. The CDR3 extends over 13 amino acids. The V segment lost 3 bases and the J segment 8 bases; nucleotides outside the gene matches: 3.

This clonotype was seen more than once but under ten times. A read error may produce the germline difference seen at one junction end. This chain links TRBV6-6 with TRBJ1-1; D gene uncertain. In germline, CDR1 is MNHNY, CDR2 SVGAGI (reference sequence). The CDR3 sequence is 13 residues long. DNA for the CDR3: TGTGCCAGCAGTCCATTAATGGACGGGTTCCCGATTTTT. This codes for CASSPLMDGFPIF.

This clonotype appeared a few times. CDR3 in amino acids: CAISTSLPSTDTQYF. CDR3 coding DNA: TGTGCCATCAGCACTAGTTTGCCTAGCACAGATACGCAGTATTTT. V and J are TRBV10-3 and TRBJ2-3; a weak D match, TRBD2 (5 bases). V shed 6 bases and J shed 0 bases, with 13 bases lying between them. Germline V gene data show CDR1 as ENHRY and CDR2 as SYGVKD. The CDR3 is 15 amino acids.

This clonotype was detected a few times. J is TRBJ2-5 and V is TRBV6-2 or TRBV6-3; maybe TRBD1 (5 bases). This CDR3 comprises 15 residues. The germline CDR1 and CDR2 sequences are MNHEY and SVGEGT. Trimming removed 7 bases from V and 0 bases from J, with 15 bases in between. The CDR3 nucleotides are TGTGCCAGCACTCTTCGCAGGACAAACCAAGAGACCCAGTACTTC. Its translation: CASTLRRTNQETQYF.

This sequence joins TRBV27 and TRBJ1-2; D is unclear. CDR1 and CDR2 (germline): MNHEY, SMNVEV (reference sequence). This CDR3 has 14 amino acids. Deletions cut 4 bases from V and 8 bases from J, with 17 bases between. Here the CDR3 reads CASSSLGSFGGYTF. CDR3 nucleotide sequence: TGTGCCAGCAGTTCCCTCGGCAGTTTCGGGGGCTACACCTTC.

The table lists this clonotype with many counts. The chain has TRBV7-8 and TRBJ1-1, with no clear D. Germline CDR1 reads SGHVS; CDR2 reads FQNEAQ. Trimming left V 5 bases short and J 6 bases short, with 16 bases between. This CDR3 contains 14 residues. CDR3 DNA: TGTGCCAGCAGCCCTGCCCCTTGGACTCCTGAAGCTTTCTTT. Translated, it gives CASSPAPWTPEAFF. Full variable domain (missing parts from reference TRBV7-8 and TRBJ1-1): GAGVSQSPRYKVAKRGQDVALRCDPISGHVSLFWYQQALGQGPEFLTYFQNEAQLDKSGLPSDRFFAERPEGSVSTLKIQRTQQEDSAVYLCASSPAPWTPEAFFGQGTRLTVV.

This rearrangement joins TRBV12-3 or TRBV12-4 to TRBJ2-5, with 8 bases identical to TRBD1. The CDR3 extends over 17 amino acids. J gave up 1 base and V 2 bases, and 9 bases lay outside the gene matches. CDR3 in amino acids: CASSLNVRTGIQETQYF. CDR3 bases: TGTGCCAGCAGTTTAAATGTTAGGACAGGGATCCAAGAGACCCAGTACTTC.

There are a few counts of this clonotype. V and J are TRBV7-6 and TRBJ2-7, with unresolved D. CDR1 SGHVS and CDR2 FNYEAQ come from the germline V gene. The CDR3 length is 12 residues. The germline V and J ends were trimmed by 5 bases and 5 bases, with 10 bases remaining between them. The CDR3 loop is CASSQFENEQYF. Written as DNA, the CDR3 is TGTGCCAGCAGCCAGTTCGAAAACGAGCAGTACTTC.